This TCR beta chain was recovered during a study of OX40 agonist ivuxolimab in advanced cancers. Findings and limits, study-wide: The study observed clonal expansion of CD4+ and CD8+ blood T cells by week 6 at 0.1 to 3.0 mg/kg. Mean expanded clone counts were higher in CD8+ than CD4+ T cells.

On this clone itself: What it recognizes is unknown.

Germline assignment: CDR1 MNHNY and CDR2 SVGAGI (reference sequence). The CDR3 spans 15 residues. Trimming pared 2 bases from V and 6 bases from J, leaving 14 bases between. TCRdb's copy holds only in-frame clones and misses some; the assay was immunoSEQ multiplex PCR. This sample has 100,000 to 140,000 clones, with under 95% found just once. Patients with a history of autoimmune disease or on systemic immunosuppression were excluded. Sequencing used CD4+ or CD8+ T cells sorted from blood, obtained in a trial of the OX40 agonist ivuxolimab. V and J are TRBV6-6 and TRBJ2-1, with D possibly TRBD1 on 5 matching bases. This TCR was recovered from an adult with an advanced solid tumor such as melanoma, head and neck, liver or kidney cancer. In DNA, the CDR3 is TGTGCCAGCAGTTACCGTCAGGGAACCTTCAATGAGCAGTTCTTC. Translating gives CASSYRQGTFNEQFF.